The sequence of this TCR beta chain was determined in a study of neoadjuvant anti-PD-1 for oral cavity cancer. The protocol was immunoSEQ multiplex PCR, while the TCRdb copy is restricted to in-frame clones and leaves out a portion. The sample lists under 20,000 clones, approximately 72% occurring once. Germline CDR1 SGHTA, CDR2 FQGTGA. The CDR3 consists of 14 residues. Trimming pared 3 bases from V and 6 bases from J, leaving 11 bases between. Analysis of PBMCs was direct, with no culture step. The genes are TRBV7-3 and TRBJ2-2, with D perhaps matching TRBD2 (6 bases). The TCR sequence derives from a person between 35 and 79 years old with oral cavity squamous cell carcinoma. The sample was PBMCs, taken before nivolumab (anti-PD-1) treatment. The CDR3 nucleotides read TGTGCCAGCAGCTTGACGGGGGTATCCGGGGAGCTGTTTTTT. This sequence encodes CASSLTGVSGELFF. Supplemented by reference TRBV7-3 and TRBJ2-2, the full variable domain reads GAGVSQTPSNKVTEKGKYVELRCDPISGHTALYWYRQSLGQGPEFLIYFQGTGAADDSGLPNDRFFAVRPEGSVSTLKIQRTERGDSAVYLCASSLTGVSGELFFGEGSRLTVL.